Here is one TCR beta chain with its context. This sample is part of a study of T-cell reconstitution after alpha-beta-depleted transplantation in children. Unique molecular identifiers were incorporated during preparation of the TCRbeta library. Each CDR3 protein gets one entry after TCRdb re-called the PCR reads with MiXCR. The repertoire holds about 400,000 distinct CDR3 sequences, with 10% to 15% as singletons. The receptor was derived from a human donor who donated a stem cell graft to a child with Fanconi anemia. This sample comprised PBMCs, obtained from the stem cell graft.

The CDR3 protein is CSARDGRESAQYF. CDR3 bases: TGCAGTGCTAGAGATGGTCGCGAATCGGCGCAGTATTTT. This chain joins TRBV20-1 and TRBJ2-3; no firm D call. The germline V gene encodes CDR1 DFQATT and CDR2 SNEGSKA (reference sequence). This CDR3 is built from 13 residues. The V end was cut by 0 bases, the J end by 10 bases, with 14 bases between.